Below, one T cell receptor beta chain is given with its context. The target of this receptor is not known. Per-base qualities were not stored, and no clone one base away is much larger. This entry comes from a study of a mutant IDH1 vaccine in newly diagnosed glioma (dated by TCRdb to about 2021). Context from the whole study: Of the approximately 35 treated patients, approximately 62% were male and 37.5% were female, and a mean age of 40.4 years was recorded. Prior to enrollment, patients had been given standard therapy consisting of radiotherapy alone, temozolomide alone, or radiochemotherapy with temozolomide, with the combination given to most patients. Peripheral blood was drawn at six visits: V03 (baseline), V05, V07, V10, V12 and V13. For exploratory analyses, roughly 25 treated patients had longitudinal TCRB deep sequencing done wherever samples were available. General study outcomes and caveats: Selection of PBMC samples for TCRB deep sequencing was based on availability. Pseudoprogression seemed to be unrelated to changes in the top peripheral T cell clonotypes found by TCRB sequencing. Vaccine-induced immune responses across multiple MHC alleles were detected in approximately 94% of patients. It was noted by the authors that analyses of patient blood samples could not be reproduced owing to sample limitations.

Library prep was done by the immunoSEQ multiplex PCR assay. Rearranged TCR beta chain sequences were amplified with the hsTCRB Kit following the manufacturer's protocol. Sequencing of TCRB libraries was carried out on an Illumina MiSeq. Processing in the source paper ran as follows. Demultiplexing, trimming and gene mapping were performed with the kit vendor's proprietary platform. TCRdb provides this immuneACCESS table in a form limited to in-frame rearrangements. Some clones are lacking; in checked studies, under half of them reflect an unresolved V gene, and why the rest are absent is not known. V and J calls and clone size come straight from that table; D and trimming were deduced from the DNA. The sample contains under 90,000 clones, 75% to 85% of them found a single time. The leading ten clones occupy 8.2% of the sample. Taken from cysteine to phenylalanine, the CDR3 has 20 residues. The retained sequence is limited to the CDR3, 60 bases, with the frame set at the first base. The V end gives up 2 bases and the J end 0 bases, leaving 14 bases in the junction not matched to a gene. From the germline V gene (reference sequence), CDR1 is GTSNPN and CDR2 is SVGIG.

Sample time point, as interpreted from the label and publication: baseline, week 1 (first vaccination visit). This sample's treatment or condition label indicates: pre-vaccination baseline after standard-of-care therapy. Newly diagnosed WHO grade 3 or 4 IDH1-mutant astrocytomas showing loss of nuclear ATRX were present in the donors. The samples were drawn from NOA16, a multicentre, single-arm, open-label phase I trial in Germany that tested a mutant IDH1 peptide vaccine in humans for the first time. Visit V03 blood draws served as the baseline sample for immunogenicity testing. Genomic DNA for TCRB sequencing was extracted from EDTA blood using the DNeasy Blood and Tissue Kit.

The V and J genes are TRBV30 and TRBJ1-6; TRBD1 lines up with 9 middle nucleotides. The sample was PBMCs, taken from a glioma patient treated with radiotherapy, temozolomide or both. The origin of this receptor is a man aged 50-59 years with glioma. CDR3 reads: CAWSFRQGVTRSSYNSPLHF. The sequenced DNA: TGTGCCTGGAGTTTCCGACAGGGGGTAACGAGGAGCTCCTATAATTCACCCCTCCACTTT. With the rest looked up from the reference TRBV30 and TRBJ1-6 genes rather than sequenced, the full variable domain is SQTIHQWPATLVQPVGSPLSLECTVEGTSNPNLYWYRQAAGRGLQLLFYSVGIGQISSEVPQNLSASRPQDRQFILSSKKLLLSDSGFYLCAWSFRQGVTRSSYNSPLHFGNGTRLTVT.